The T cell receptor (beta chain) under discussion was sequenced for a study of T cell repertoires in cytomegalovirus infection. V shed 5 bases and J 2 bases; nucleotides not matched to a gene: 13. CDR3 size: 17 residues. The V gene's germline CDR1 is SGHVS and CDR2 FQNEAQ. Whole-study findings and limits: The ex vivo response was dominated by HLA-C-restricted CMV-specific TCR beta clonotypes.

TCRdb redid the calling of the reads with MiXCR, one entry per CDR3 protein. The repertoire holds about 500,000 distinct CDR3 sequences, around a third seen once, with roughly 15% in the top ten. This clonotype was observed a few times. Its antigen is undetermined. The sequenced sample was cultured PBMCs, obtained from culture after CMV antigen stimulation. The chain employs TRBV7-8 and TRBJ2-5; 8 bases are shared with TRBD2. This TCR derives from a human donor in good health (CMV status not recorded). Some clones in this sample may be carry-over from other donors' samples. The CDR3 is CASSPPPAGGEQETQYF. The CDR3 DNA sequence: TGTGCCAGCAGCCCCCCCCCTGCGGGAGGCGAACAAGAGACCCAGTACTTC.